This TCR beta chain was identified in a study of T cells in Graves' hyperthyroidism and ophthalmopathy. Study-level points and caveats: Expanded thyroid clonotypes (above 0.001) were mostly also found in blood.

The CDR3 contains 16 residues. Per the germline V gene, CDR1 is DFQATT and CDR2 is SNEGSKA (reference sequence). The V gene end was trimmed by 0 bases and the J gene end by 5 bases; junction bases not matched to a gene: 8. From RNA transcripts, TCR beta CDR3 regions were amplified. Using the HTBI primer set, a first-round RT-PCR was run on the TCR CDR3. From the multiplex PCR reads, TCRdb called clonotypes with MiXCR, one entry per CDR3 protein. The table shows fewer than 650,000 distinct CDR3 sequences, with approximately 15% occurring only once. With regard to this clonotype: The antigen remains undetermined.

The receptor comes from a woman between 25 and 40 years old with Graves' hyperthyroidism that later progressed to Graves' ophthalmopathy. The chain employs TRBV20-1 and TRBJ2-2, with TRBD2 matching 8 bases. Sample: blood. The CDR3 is CSARDISPGGTGELFF. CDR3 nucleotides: TGCAGTGCTAGAGATATAAGCCCGGGAGGGACCGGGGAGCTGTTTTTT.